This T cell receptor beta chain appears in the sequencing data of a study of CD8 T cells in ankylosing spondylitis. Findings and limits, study-wide: A TCR beta motif of about eight highly homologous variants appeared characteristic of ankylosing spondylitis blood. Previous work reported some of these motif variants in the synovial fluid and blood of reactive arthritis. Significant enrichment of disease-linked clones was reported in matched ankylosing spondylitis synovial fluid. Disease-associated clones were CD8+ and fairly uncommon in peripheral blood.

Generation of TCR beta libraries employed quantitative 5'-RACE incorporating molecular barcodes. MiXCR, applied by TCRdb to the 5' RACE reads, yields one record per CDR3 protein. Of around 770,000 distinct CDR3 sequences listed, approximately 12% were seen once; the top ten hold about 0.5%. This CDR3 is built from 15 residues. The germline CDR1 and CDR2 sequences are SSHAT and FNYEAQ (reference sequence). Comment on this clonotype: The antigen is undetermined. One end of the junction is discordant with germline, which a read error may explain.

The genes are TRBV7-7 and TRBJ1-4; weak D call: TRBD1 (6 bases). The receptor's source is a male donor with ankylosing spondylitis. Source material: blood, either unsorted or a sorted T cell fraction (not recorded which). The CDR3 DNA reads as TGTGCTAGCAGCCGAGCTACAGGGTTTAATGAAAAACTGTTTTTT. It yields the protein CASSRATGFNEKLFF. The full variable domain, rest sourced from reference TRBV7-7 and TRBJ1-4, is GAGVSQSPRYKVTKRGQDVTLRCDPISSHATLYWYQQALGQGPEFLTYFNYEAQPDKSGLPSDRFSAERPEGSISTLTIQRTEQRDSAMYRCASSRATGFNEKLFFGSGTQLSVL.